The clone carrying this T cell receptor beta chain has just a few counts. Trimming shortened V by 5 bases and J by 3 bases, and 13 bases separated the two germline ends. Germline CDR1 and CDR2: SEHNR and FQNEAQ (reference sequence). The CDR3 contains 14 residues. This specimen comes from a study of T cell repertoires in cytomegalovirus infection. Via MiXCR, TCRdb re-called the reads, giving one row per CDR3 protein. The sample shows fewer than 250,000 distinct CDR3 sequences, 9% to 15% of them seen only once. The chain links TRBV7-9 to TRBJ1-1; D unresolved. Specimen: PBMCs. The TCR was taken from a human donor in good health (CMV status not recorded). Some clones in this sample may be carry-over from other donors' samples. DNA for the CDR3: TGTGCCAGCAGCATCCGGGAAGTGGACACTGAAGCTTTCTTT. This translates into CASSIREVDTEAFF.